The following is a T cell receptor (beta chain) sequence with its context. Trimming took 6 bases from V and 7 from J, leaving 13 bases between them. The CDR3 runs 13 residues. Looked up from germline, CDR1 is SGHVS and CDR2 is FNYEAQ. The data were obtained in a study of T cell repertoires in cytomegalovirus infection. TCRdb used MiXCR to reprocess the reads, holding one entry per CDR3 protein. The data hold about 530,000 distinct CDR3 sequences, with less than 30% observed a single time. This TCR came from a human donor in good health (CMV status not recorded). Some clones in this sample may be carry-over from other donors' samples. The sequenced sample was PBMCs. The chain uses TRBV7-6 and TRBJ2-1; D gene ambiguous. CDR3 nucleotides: TGTGCCAGCAGGGCCCCCGACGCAAATGAGCAGTTCTTC. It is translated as CASRAPDANEQFF.